A selection of T cell receptor beta chains follows, all from one sample in a study of T-cell memory formation after mild COVID-19. Via MiXCR, TCRdb re-called the 5' RACE reads, giving one row per CDR3 protein. Of about 100,000 distinct CDR3 sequences listed, around 10% are singletons. Sequenced: PBMCs or a T cell subset sorted from them (not recorded which). These receptors originate from a man aged 18 to 35 who had mild COVID-19 (a few samples of this study predate the infection). Cell type and time point are not known. Each CDR3 is given with its conserved first and last residue. The D gene is left open where the match is weak. The size field is filled for only some rows; it gives once, few, many or a size class.

j_gene	v_gene	abundance	d_gene	CDR3aa	CDR3nt
TRBJ2-7	TRBV9	many	-	CASSVVVWTFSYEQYF	TGTGCCAGCAGCGTAGTCGTCTGGACCTTCTCCTACGAGCAGTACTTC
TRBJ1-1	TRBV5-5	few	-	CASSLNRNTEAFF	TGTGCCAGCAGCTTGAATAGGAACACTGAAGCTTTCTTT
TRBJ1-1	TRBV4-2	many	-	CASSQEGQNTEAFF	TGTGCCAGCAGCCAAGAAGGGCAGAACACTGAAGCTTTCTTT
TRBJ2-3	TRBV5-6	few	-	CASSLRDSLYTDTQYF	TGTGCCAGCAGCTTGCGGGACTCACTCTACACAGATACGCAGTATTTT
TRBJ1-1	TRBV9	-	-	CASSVGSTNTEAFF	TGTGCCAGCAGCGTGGGCAGCACGAACACTGAAGCTTTCTTT
TRBJ2-3	TRBV21-1	-	-	CASSRTGRKPPSTDTQYF	TGTGCCAGCAGCAGGACAGGGCGAAAACCACCTAGCACAGATACGCAGTATTTT
TRBJ1-1	TRBV5-1	few	TRBD1	CASSEGRGLRTEAFF	TGCGCCAGCAGCGAGGGGAGGGGGCTCCGCACTGAAGCTTTCTTT
TRBJ2-3	TRBV4-1	-	-	CASTQFRWDTQYF	TGCGCCAGCACTCAATTCCGGTGGGATACGCAGTATTTT
TRBJ2-5	TRBV7-9	-	-	CASSLGPGYQETQYF	TGTGCCAGCAGCTTAGGCCCAGGGTACCAAGAGACCCAGTACTTC
TRBJ2-2	TRBV4-1	-	TRBD1	CASSHDRVTGELFF	TGCGCCAGCAGCCACGACAGGGTTACCGGGGAGCTGTTTTTT
TRBJ2-1	TRBV4-1	-	-	CASSPRLGAGEQFF	TGCGCCAGCAGCCCCCGGTTGGGGGCGGGGGAGCAGTTCTTC
TRBJ1-1	TRBV4-1	once	-	CASSQVGPTEAFF	TGCGCCAGCAGCCAGGTGGGGCCCACTGAAGCTTTCTTT
TRBJ1-1	TRBV12-3/TRBV12-4	few	-	CASTTGQINAFGTEAFF	TGTGCCAGCACCACCGGACAGATTAATGCCTTTGGCACTGAAGCTTTCTTT
TRBJ2-7	TRBV5-1	many	-	CATRTGLSYEQYF	TGCGCCACCAGGACGGGACTGTCCTACGAGCAGTACTTC
TRBJ1-4	TRBV4-1	many	-	CASSQDPGGRREKLFF	TGCGCCAGCAGCCAAGATCCGGGAGGGCGGCGTGAAAAACTGTTTTTT
TRBJ2-1	TRBV6-2/TRBV6-3	-	TRBD1	CASSYSTTGGNEQFF	TGTGCCAGCAGTTACTCGACGACAGGGGGCAATGAGCAGTTCTTC
TRBJ2-3	TRBV7-9	-	TRBD2	CASSLLIGGAPDTQYF	TGTGCCAGCAGCCTCCTCATCGGGGGGGCCCCAGATACGCAGTATTTT
TRBJ1-2	TRBV5-1	-	-	CASSLSGGGYTF	TGCGCCAGCAGCTTGAGTGGAGGCGGCTACACCTTC
TRBJ1-1	TRBV6-5	-	-	CASISGSRGAEAFF	TGTGCCAGCATCTCAGGGAGCCGGGGCGCTGAAGCTTTCTTT
TRBJ2-1	TRBV5-5	few	-	CASSLYGSPGANEQFF	TGTGCCAGCAGCTTGTACGGGTCGCCGGGGGCCAATGAGCAGTTCTTC
TRBJ2-7	TRBV27	few	-	CASSGTAYEQYF	TGTGCCAGTAGCGGGACAGCCTACGAGCAGTACTTC
TRBJ1-3	TRBV4-1	-	-	CASSQAGRGNTIYF	TGCGCCAGCAGCCAAGCTGGACGAGGAAACACCATATATTTT
TRBJ2-1	TRBV11-2	few	TRBD1	CASSPGEGAEQFF	TGTGCCAGCAGCCCTGGAGAGGGGGCCGAGCAGTTCTTC
TRBJ1-1	TRBV7-9	-	-	CASSESEASAEAFF	TGTGCCAGCAGTGAAAGTGAGGCGAGCGCTGAAGCTTTCTTT
TRBJ1-1	TRBV20-1	few	-	CSARDLGWNTEAFF	TGCAGTGCTAGAGACCTAGGGTGGAACACTGAAGCTTTCTTT
TRBJ2-7	TRBV4-1	few	-	CASSIEYSGVYEQYF	TGCGCCAGCAGCATAGAGTATTCGGGCGTCTACGAGCAGTACTTC
TRBJ1-2	TRBV20-1	few	-	CSARATQRGYGYTF	TGCAGTGCTAGGGCCACTCAGAGGGGATACGGCTACACCTTC
TRBJ1-6	TRBV4-1	-	-	CASSEDNLYNSPLHF	TGCGCCAGCAGCGAGGACAACCTCTATAATTCACCCCTCCACTTT
TRBJ2-3	TRBV7-3	-	-	CASSLTKLFTDTQYF	TGTGCCAGCAGCTTAACTAAGCTTTTCACAGATACGCAGTATTTT
TRBJ2-5	TRBV6-5	-	-	CASSYNGPSQYF	TGTGCCAGCAGTTATAATGGTCCGTCCCAGTACTTC
TRBJ1-1	TRBV12-3/TRBV12-4	-	-	CASSLLGTDAFF	TGTGCCAGCAGTTTATTGGGGACCGACGCTTTCTTT
TRBJ2-3	TRBV7-8	many	-	CASSSSLQATQYF	TGTGCCAGCAGCTCCTCGTTGCAGGCCACGCAGTATTTT
TRBJ2-3	TRBV9	-	TRBD1	CASSGGQTSTDTQYF	TGTGCCAGCAGCGGGGGACAGACTAGCACAGATACGCAGTATTTT
TRBJ2-6	TRBV28	few	-	CASSLADSSGANVLTF	TGTGCCAGCAGTCTCGCCGACAGCTCTGGGGCCAACGTCCTGACTTTC
TRBJ2-7	TRBV29-1	few	-	CSVEEGSYEQYF	TGCAGCGTTGAAGAAGGTTCCTACGAGCAGTACTTC
TRBJ2-2	TRBV5-5	-	-	CASSAFVDTGELFF	TGTGCCAGCAGCGCCTTTGTGGACACCGGGGAGCTGTTTTTT
TRBJ2-2	TRBV4-1	-	TRBD1	CASSQIRTGPRSGELFF	TGCGCCAGCAGCCAGATAAGGACAGGGCCACGGTCCGGGGAGCTGTTTTTT
TRBJ2-5	TRBV10-2	few	TRBD2	CASSESPQRGYQETQYF	TGCGCCAGCAGTGAGTCGCCCCAGCGGGGGTACCAAGAGACCCAGTACTTC
TRBJ2-5	TRBV5-1	many	TRBD2	CASSPRTSGVEETQYF	TGCGCCAGCAGCCCACGGACTAGCGGGGTTGAAGAGACCCAGTACTTC
TRBJ2-3	TRBV7-8	-	-	CASSLPGRIPSTDTQYF	TGTGCCAGCAGCTTACCCGGGCGGATCCCAAGCACAGATACGCAGTATTTT
TRBJ2-3	TRBV13	many	-	CASSLAGGGTDTQYF	TGTGCCAGCAGCTTAGCAGGAGGGGGCACAGATACGCAGTATTTT
TRBJ2-2	TRBV7-9	-	TRBD1	CASSPGQASTGELFF	TGTGCCAGCAGCCCTGGACAGGCGAGTACCGGGGAGCTGTTTTTT
TRBJ2-3	TRBV7-9	few	-	CASDSWFTDTQYF	TGTGCCAGCGACTCGTGGTTCACAGATACGCAGTATTTT
TRBJ2-7	TRBV7-3	-	-	CASSPAIGEQYF	TGTGCCAGCAGTCCTGCCATCGGCGAGCAGTACTTC
TRBJ2-3	TRBV2	few	TRBD2	CASPGLAPDTQYF	TGTGCCAGCCCGGGACTAGCCCCAGATACGCAGTATTTT
TRBJ2-3	TRBV20-1	many	-	CSATRGGFTDTQYF	TGCAGTGCTACGAGGGGGGGTTTCACAGATACGCAGTATTTT
TRBJ2-6	TRBV6-2/TRBV6-3	-	-	CASSYSPHVLTF	TGTGCCAGCAGTTACTCTCCCCACGTCCTGACTTTC
TRBJ2-3	TRBV6-5	many	-	CASVGGTDTQYF	TGTGCCAGCGTGGGTGGTACAGATACGCAGTATTTT
TRBJ2-7	TRBV7-9	few	TRBD1	CASRGGTGPEQYF	TGTGCCAGCAGGGGAGGGACAGGGCCCGAGCAGTACTTC
TRBJ1-6	TRBV7-9	many	TRBD1	CASSPTGGLNSPLHF	TGTGCCAGCAGCCCCACAGGGGGCCTAAATTCACCCCTCCACTTT
TRBJ2-3	TRBV4-2	-	-	CASSQEVRAGGTDTQYF	TGTGCCAGCAGCCAAGAGGTCCGAGCGGGCGGCACAGATACGCAGTATTTT
TRBJ2-3	TRBV3-1	few	TRBD2	CASSQPGLAGRDTQYF	TGTGCCAGCAGCCAACCGGGACTAGCGGGGCGCGATACGCAGTATTTT
TRBJ1-1	TRBV5-1	-	-	CASSFERVRTEAFF	TGCGCCAGCAGCTTTGAACGTGTGCGGACTGAAGCTTTCTTT
TRBJ2-4	TRBV6-5	-	-	CASSYTQGNVQYF	TGTGCCAGCAGTTACACCCAGGGGAACGTTCAGTACTTC
TRBJ2-5	TRBV5-5	few	TRBD1	CASTYGQGFSQETQYF	TGTGCCAGCACCTATGGACAGGGCTTTTCCCAAGAGACCCAGTACTTC